The 28 T cell receptor beta chains below were found in one sample sequenced in a study of blood T cell repertoires in COVID-19. Data came from immunoSEQ multiplex PCR; TCRdb stores just in-frame clones and leaves some out. The table shows tens of thousands of clones, with over 80% occurring only once. Sequenced input: peripheral blood. These receptors were obtained from a man aged 25 to 40 with COVID-19, enrolled during active disease.

This CDR3 reads CASSYRGNGWLFF. The CDR3 DNA reads TGTGCCAGCAGTTACAGGGGGAATGGTTGGCTGTTTTTT. The genes are TRBV6-2 or TRBV6-3 and TRBJ2-2; tentative D call: TRBD1 (6 bases). V was pared by 2 bases and J by 13 bases, with 14 bases between. There are 13 residues in the CDR3. Germline CDR1 and CDR2: MNHEY and SVGEGT.

The chain recombines TRBV3-1 (or the pseudogene TRBV3-2) with TRBJ2-5; 9 bases line up with TRBD2. There are 16 residues in the CDR3. Germline loops: CDR1 LGHDT, CDR2 YNNKEL (reference sequence). The ends lost 0 bases at V and 5 bases at J; junction bases unmatched: 7. The CDR3 loop is CASSQDRGGRDETQYF. The CDR3 DNA sequence: TGTGCCAGCAGCCAAGATAGGGGCGGGAGGGATGAGACCCAGTACTTC.

This chain joins TRBV29-1 and TRBJ2-1, with a weak D call TRBD1 (5 bases). This CDR3 comprises 14 residues. From germline, CDR1 is SQVTM and CDR2 ANQGSEA. The germline V and J ends were trimmed by 7 bases and 0 bases, with 13 bases remaining between them. The CDR3 coding sequence is TGCAGCGGTACAGGCGCCAGCTCCTACAATGAGCAGTTCTTC. It yields the protein CSGTGASSYNEQFF.

Note on this clone: The same CDR3 is also encoded by other DNA sequences in this sample. The chain links TRBV18 to TRBJ1-3, with 7 bases matching TRBD1. Per the germline V gene, CDR1 is KGHSH and CDR2 is LQKENI. V dropped 3 bases and J dropped 0; count of bases not matched to a gene: 2. The CDR3 runs to 15 residues. The CDR3 nucleotides read TGTGCCAGCTCACCGGGACAGATCTCTGGAAACACCATATATTTT. It translates to CASSPGQISGNTIYF.

This clone was seen only once. J is TRBJ1-5 and V is TRBV27, with D maybe TRBD1 (5 bases). The CDR3 runs to 15 residues. The germline V gene encodes CDR1 MNHEY and CDR2 SMNVEV (reference sequence). Trimming removed 1 base from V and 3 bases from J, with 10 bases in between. The CDR3 here is CASSLYGADNQPQHF. The DNA for the CDR3 is TGTGCCAGCAGTTTATATGGGGCCGACAATCAGCCCCAGCATTTT.

This sequence joins TRBV7-9 and TRBJ1-2; D might be TRBD1 (5 bases). Per germline, CDR1 SEHNR and CDR2 FQNEAQ (reference sequence). The V end lost 8 bases, the J end lost 8 bases, and 30 bases lay between the germline ends. This CDR3 contains 17 residues. The DNA of the CDR3 is TGTGCCAGCCACACACGCTCCCGAAGGCAGGGAGGAGAGGGCTACACCTTC. Translated, it gives CASHTRSRRQGGEGYTF. The full variable domain, its missing parts supplied by reference TRBV7-9 and TRBJ1-2, is DTGVSQNPRHKITKRGQNVTFRCDPISEHNRLYWYRQTLGQGPEFLTYFQNEAQLEKSRLLSDRFSAERPKGSFSTLEIQRTEQGDSAMYLCASHTRSRRQGGEGYTFGSGTRLTVV.

The chain recombines TRBV4-1 with TRBJ1-5; 8 bases line up with TRBD1. Per germline, CDR1 MGHRA and CDR2 YSYEKL. The CDR3 runs 15 residues. J gave up 4 bases and V 3 bases, and 5 bases lay outside the gene matches. The CDR3 protein is CASSQGQADNQPQHF. CDR3 nucleotides: TGCGCCAGCAGCCAGGGACAGGCAGATAATCAGCCCCAGCATTTT.

J is TRBJ1-5 and V is TRBV7-2; D unresolved. This CDR3 comprises 16 residues. Germline assignment: CDR1 SGHTA and CDR2 FQGNSA. The V and J ends lost 8 bases and 0 bases respectively, with 17 bases between them. CDR3 amino acids: CASRPGAAHSNQPQHF. The CDR3 coding sequence is TGTGCCAGCCGTCCGGGTGCGGCCCATAGCAATCAGCCCCAGCATTTT.

This chain links TRBV2 with TRBJ2-7, with a tentative D call TRBD2 (6 bases). The CDR3 runs to 13 residues. Germline V lookup: CDR1 SNHLY, CDR2 FYNNEI. Between the trimmed V and J ends, which lost 6 bases and 3 bases, there was a span of 12 bases. The DNA for the CDR3 is TGTGCCAGCAGGGGAGACGGGGGCTACGAGCAGTACTTC. Its protein is CASRGDGGYEQYF.

This chain links TRBV28 with TRBJ2-7; no clear D gene. The CDR3 totals 12 residues. V was pared by 8 bases and J by 4 bases, with 12 bases between. CDR1 and CDR2 (germline): MDHEN, SYDVKM. CDR3 protein: CASRNRRYEQYF. The CDR3 coding sequence is TGTGCCAGCCGAAACAGAAGGTACGAGCAGTACTTC.

The rearrangement uses TRBV20-1 and TRBJ2-5, with no clear D. Per the germline V gene, CDR1 is DFQATT and CDR2 is SNEGSKA (reference sequence). This CDR3 comprises 9 residues. The CDR3 nucleotides read TGCAGCGTCGGGGAGACCCAGTACTTC. Translating it yields CSVGETQYF.

In this sample, this clone turned up a few times. The chain is built from TRBV19 and TRBJ2-1, with TRBD2 matching over 14 bases. Per germline, CDR1 LNHDA and CDR2 SQIVND (reference sequence). This CDR3 comprises 14 residues. V lost 6 bases, J lost 9 bases, and 4 bases stayed unmatched. This chain's CDR3 is CASSRLAGGGEQFF. Written as DNA, the CDR3 is TGTGCCAGTAGCCGACTAGCGGGAGGGGGTGAGCAGTTCTTC. Complete variable domain (other parts from reference TRBV19 and TRBJ2-1): DGGITQSPKYLFRKEGQNVTLSCEQNLNHDAMYWYRQDPGQGLRLIYYSQIVNDFQKGDIAEGYSVSREKKESFPLTVTSAQKNPTAFYLCASSRLAGGGEQFFGPGTRLTVL.

The chain links TRBV28 to TRBJ1-4, with D unclear. Germline V lookup: CDR1 MDHEN, CDR2 SYDVKM. CDR3 size: 14 residues. V was clipped by 5 bases and J by 8 bases, with 15 bases between them. The CDR3 spells CASSPPRGWEKLFF. The CDR3 DNA reads as TGTGCCAGCAGTCCGCCGCGGGGTTGGGAAAAACTGTTTTTT.

The CDR3 here is CATSDASDWDYGYTF. CDR3 sequence (DNA): TGTGCCACCAGTGATGCGTCAGACTGGGACTATGGCTACACCTTC. The chain employs TRBV24-1 and TRBJ1-2; D is ambiguous. From germline, CDR1 is KGHDR and CDR2 SFDVKD. Trimming shortened V by 3 bases and J by 3 bases, and 13 bases separated the two germline ends. This CDR3 is built from 15 residues.

CDR3 sequence: CASSYGQRNTEAFF. The CDR3 DNA reads TGTGCCAGCAGTTACGGACAGCGGAACACTGAAGCTTTCTTT. The J gene is TRBJ1-1, the V gene TRBV6-5, with a possible D match to TRBD1 (6 bases). V lost 2 bases, J lost 1 base, and 8 bases lay in between. The CDR3 loop spans 14 amino acids. Germline V lookup: CDR1 MNHEY, CDR2 SVGAGI.

This clone was seen only once. The gene calls are TRBV6-2 or TRBV6-3 and TRBJ2-2, with unresolved D. Trimming removed 2 bases from V and 3 bases from J, with 4 bases in between. The CDR3 sequence is 13 residues long. Germline V gene data show CDR1 as MNHEY and CDR2 as SVGEGT. DNA for the CDR3: TGTGCCAGCAGTTACGCAGACACCGGGGAGCTGTTTTTT. It yields the protein CASSYADTGELFF.

This sequence joins TRBV28 and TRBJ1-1; D not certain. CDR1 is MDHEN, CDR2 SYDVKM, per germline. The CDR3 spans 13 residues. With 7 bases removed from V and 4 bases from J, the gap between germline ends came to 13 bases. CDR3 sequence: CASTRPPGTEAFF. DNA of the CDR3: TGTGCCAGCACTCGCCCGCCGGGCACTGAAGCTTTCTTT.

The chain combines TRBV19 with TRBJ1-6, with 9 positions matching TRBD1. CDR3 length: 16 residues. Germline V gene sequence: CDR1 LNHDA, CDR2 SQIVND (reference sequence). Trimming removed 7 bases from V and 6 bases from J; junction bases left unmatched: 10. CDR3 amino acids: CASKGRTGASNSPLHF. The CDR3 nucleotides read TGTGCCAGTAAGGGAAGGACAGGGGCTTCTAATTCACCCCTCCACTTT.

The gene calls are TRBV6-6 and TRBJ2-3, with D possibly being TRBD1 (6 bases). Germline CDR1 reads MNHNY; CDR2 reads SVGAGI (reference sequence). This CDR3 spans 15 amino acids. V lost 6 bases and J 5 bases, leaving 18 bases between the germline ends. CDR3 region: CASRSQQGREDTQYF. CDR3 nucleotide sequence: TGTGCCAGCAGAAGTCAACAGGGACGTGAAGATACGCAGTATTTT.

The rearrangement joins TRBV28 to TRBJ1-4; 7 positions match TRBD1. CDR1 and CDR2 from the germline V gene are MDHEN and SYDVKM. The CDR3 runs 14 residues. Germline trimming cut 5 bases from V and 5 bases from J; bases unmatched to any gene: 5. CDR3 in amino acids: CASSPRTGNEKLFF. The CDR3 DNA follows: TGTGCCAGCAGTCCTCGGACAGGCAATGAAAAACTGTTTTTT.

The rearrangement joins TRBV19 to TRBJ1-3, with 8 bases lining up with TRBD1. Looked up from germline, CDR1 is LNHDA and CDR2 is SQIVND (reference sequence). This CDR3 comprises 16 residues. V was clipped by 4 bases and J by 3 bases; unmatched bases: 8. In DNA form, the CDR3 reads TGTGCCAGTAGTACTGGGACAGGCAAGTTTGGAAACACCATATATTTT. Translation: CASSTGTGKFGNTIYF.

The V and J genes are TRBV28 and TRBJ1-5, with D possibly matching TRBD1 (5 bases). V lost 6 bases, J lost 3 bases, and 12 bases lay in between. CDR1 and CDR2 from the germline V gene are MDHEN and SYDVKM. This CDR3 is built from 14 residues. The CDR3, as DNA: TGTGCCAGCAGATGGCGGGGGGTCAATCAGCCCCAGCATTTT. Protein: CASRWRGVNQPQHF.

The chain joins TRBV7-3 to TRBJ2-7; TRBD2 might be the D (5 bases). Trimming shortened V by 4 bases and J by 6 bases, and 19 bases separated the two germline ends. The germline gives CDR1 SGHTA, CDR2 FQGTGA. The CDR3 sequence is 15 residues long. The CDR3 region is CASSSLRPLVAEQYF. CDR3 DNA: TGTGCCAGCAGCTCCCTCCGCCCACTAGTGGCCGAGCAGTACTTC.

The chain employs TRBV19 and TRBJ2-3; D perhaps matches TRBD2 (6 bases). Deletions cut 3 bases from V and 4 bases from J, with 17 bases between. Germline V gene lookup returns CDR1 LNHDA and CDR2 SQIVND (reference sequence). CDR3 size: 16 residues. The CDR3 DNA follows: TGTGCCAGTAGTATCCGGAGGGGCGCAAGCGCAGATACGCAGTATTTT. Encoded protein: CASSIRRGASADTQYF.

The gene calls are TRBV6-5 and TRBJ2-7; TRBD1 aligns across 7 bases. The germline gives CDR1 MNHEY, CDR2 SVGAGI. This CDR3 is built from 14 residues. Trimming removed 2 bases from V and 0 bases from J; junction bases left unmatched: 1. In DNA, the CDR3 is TGTGCCAGCAGTTACACAGGGGACTCCTACGAGCAGTACTTC. As protein: CASSYTGDSYEQYF.

J is TRBJ2-7 and V is TRBV4-1, with 8 bases identical to TRBD2. The CDR3 has 15 amino acids. CDR1 and CDR2 (germline): MGHRA, YSYEKL. V trimming: 0 bases; J trimming: 4 bases; junction bases outside the gene matches: 5. DNA of the CDR3: TGCGCCAGCAGCCAAGAGGGAGCGGGAGTGTACGAGCAGTACTTC. Residues: CASSQEGAGVYEQYF.

The chain recombines TRBV4-2 with TRBJ2-3; 7 positions match TRBD2. V lost 2 bases to trimming and J lost 1 base; unmatched junction nucleotides: 9. The CDR3 is 17 residues long. Germline V lookup: CDR1 LGHNA, CDR2 YNFKEQ. The CDR3 loop reads CASSQNGLDSGTDTQYF. The DNA for the CDR3 is TGTGCCAGCAGCCAAAATGGACTAGACTCGGGCACAGATACGCAGTATTTT.

The chain carries TRBV30 and TRBJ2-3; the D gene is possibly TRBD2 (6 bases). Trimming cost V 4 bases and J 0 bases, with 14 bases left between them. Germline-derived CDR1 and CDR2 are GTSNPN and SVGIG (reference sequence). The CDR3 is made up of 15 amino acids. The CDR3 loop is CAWNLGSGSTDTQYF. DNA for the CDR3: TGTGCCTGGAATCTTGGTAGCGGAAGCACAGATACGCAGTATTTT. The whole variable domain, filled in from reference TRBV30 and TRBJ2-3, reads SQTIHQWPATLVQPVGSPLSLECTVEGTSNPNLYWYRQAAGRGLQLLFYSVGIGQISSEVPQNLSASRPQDRQFILSSKKLLLSDSGFYLCAWNLGSGSTDTQYFGPGTRLTVL.